This T cell receptor beta chain came from a study of human T cells and chemical hapten exposure (dated by TCRdb to the early 2020s). Looking at the study overall: For sensitization, 2% DPC in acetone was applied to a 2 cm by 2 cm area of upper inner arm skin. Throughout the roughly 23-week study period, patients were also given weekly therapeutic DPC doses on the scalp. Peripheral blood TCR repertoire changes were tracked in vivo in alopecia patients during primary and secondary sensitization to the hapten diphenylcyclopropenone (DPC). Libraries were combined into a pool for sequencing, and differences in TCR yield between samples came mainly from small differences in library volumes within the pool. For TCR sequencing, blood came from 25 to 35 alopecia patients at anywhere from one to four time points (pre-sensitization, 2, 6 and 24 weeks). Patient blood was sampled pre-sensitization (week 0) and at 2, 6 and about 24 weeks after DPC sensitization. Patch tests used Finn chambers with 0.01% DPC on the upper back, scored after 6 days by International Contact Dermatitis Research Group standards. Most of the patients in the cohort were female, and the cohort covered alopecia areata with under or over 50% scalp involvement, alopecia totalis and alopecia universalis.

Libraries were built with RACE. The reads were generated on a NextSeq 500. During library preparation, unique molecular identifiers were attached to individual cDNA molecules so that TCRs could be counted quantitatively and reproducibly. Each blood RNA sample was used to sequence both TCR alpha and TCR beta chains. In the authors' own workflow: Samples had a median of around 92,000 TCRs, with a range from roughly 20,000 to 690,600. The Decombinator software suite was used to annotate the V, J and CDR3 of the TCR reads. Every sample was subsampled to the same number of TCRs (28,000) for the PS versus PT1 abundance plots. Expanded TCRs were defined as absent before sensitization and observed at least eight times at the 2-week time point. Using fastp trimming at Q25 and MiXCR clonotype assembly, TCRdb reanalyzed the public sequencing data and kept in-frame beta chains. Every entry covers one CDR3 protein and lists the most common genes and DNA from its rows. V and J calls and clone size were set by TCRdb, not the authors. The table for this sample lists about 180,000 distinct CDR3 sequences; 25% to 35% of them were counted only once. Less than 3% of the sample lies in the top ten.

What the time point label conveys for this sample: pre-sensitization, week 0. Explained via the paper, the treatment or condition label denotes: therapeutic diphenylcyclopropenone sensitization with weekly scalp DPC. Blood at each patch-test visit was drawn before the patch test was applied. To be eligible, patients had to be aged 18 to 70, diagnosed with alopecia and judged suitable for DPC therapy, while pregnant patients were excluded. Total RNA was extracted from unfractionated whole blood collected in Tempus Blood RNA tubes. Overall study results and their limits: Because all patients had alopecia, a presumed autoimmune disease, the immune response of the patients might differ from that of healthy individuals. Significantly more large CDR3 similarity clusters were formed by expanded TCRs than by pre-sensitization or healthy control sets, consistent with antigen-driven responses. DPC sensitization did not change the number of TCRs with a frequency above 1 in 1000, and there was no evidence of changes in global repertoire structure. After repeated subsampling, the strength of the expansion versus patch-test correlation and the threshold at which it became significant changed. A positive correlation was found between the number of PT1 expanded TCRs and patch test score, with significance reached at thresholds 8, 16 and 32 but not 4.

The cysteine opens and the phenylalanine closes a CDR3 of 14 amino acids. Here the CDR3 DNA is all that survives: 42 bases in frame from base 1. The junction shows trimming of 5 bases on V and 2 bases on J, plus 11 bases between the germline ends. The germline V gene encodes CDR1 MNHEY and CDR2 SMNVEV (reference sequence). In the case of this clonotype: Its specific antigen is unknown. No qualities accompany the bases; no much larger clone lies one base away.

This TCR was recovered from a woman between 25 and 40 years old with alopecia areata. Some clones in this sample may be carry-over from other donors' samples. Specimen: whole blood, collected in connection with sensitization to the hapten diphenylcyclopropenone (DPC). Rearrangement joined TRBV27 to TRBJ2-3, with TRBD2 tentatively as D gene (6 bases match). The DNA reads as follows: TGTGCCAGCAGTCTCGCTAGCGACACAGATACGCAGTATTTT. This gives the protein CASSLASDTDTQYF.